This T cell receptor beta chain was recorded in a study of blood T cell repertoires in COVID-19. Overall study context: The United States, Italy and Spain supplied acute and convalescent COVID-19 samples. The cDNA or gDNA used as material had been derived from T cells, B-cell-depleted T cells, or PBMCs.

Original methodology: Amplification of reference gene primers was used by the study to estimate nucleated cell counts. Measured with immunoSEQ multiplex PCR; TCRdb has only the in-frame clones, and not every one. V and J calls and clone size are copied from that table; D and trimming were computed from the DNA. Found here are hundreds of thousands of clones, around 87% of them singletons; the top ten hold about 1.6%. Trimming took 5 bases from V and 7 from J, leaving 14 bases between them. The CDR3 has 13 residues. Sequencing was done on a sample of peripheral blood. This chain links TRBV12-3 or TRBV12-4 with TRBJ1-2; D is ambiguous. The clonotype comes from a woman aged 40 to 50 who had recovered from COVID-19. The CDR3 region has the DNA TGTGCCAGCAGTCCCGCCGGGCGGGGTGGCTACACCTTC. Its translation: CASSPAGRGGYTF.